The rows below give T cell receptor beta chains drawn from one sample of a study of T-cell reconstitution after alpha-beta-depleted transplantation in children. Each CDR3 protein gets one entry after TCRdb re-called the PCR reads with MiXCR. The repertoire holds some 150,000 distinct CDR3 sequences, around 9% seen once, with 15% to 20% in the top ten. The sequences come from PBMCs, mostly from graft donor cells, collected 180 days after TCRalphabeta/CD19-depleted stem cell transplant. The receptor source for this set is a female patient under 10 years old who had a stem cell transplant for congenital amegakaryocytic thrombocytopenia, so the T cells may come from the graft donor. CDR3s include the opening cysteine and the closing phenylalanine or tryptophan. D genes are given only for firm matches. A row's size may be missing; if present it is once, few, many or a size class.

size: many
V: TRBV24-1
D: -
J: TRBJ2-1
DNA: TGTGCCACCAGTGAAGGGTATGAGCAGTTCTTC
CDR3: CATSEGYEQFF

size: -
V: TRBV5-1
D: -
J: TRBJ1-6
DNA: TGCGCCAGCAGCCCCCTGGCATGGTCGGGGGATTCACCCCTCCACTTT
CDR3: CASSPLAWSGDSPLHF

size: many
V: TRBV7-2
D: -
J: TRBJ1-1
DNA: TGTGCCAGCAGCTTTGAGTGGGTGAACACTGAAGCTTTCTTT
CDR3: CASSFEWVNTEAFF

size: -
V: TRBV7-8
D: -
J: TRBJ1-1
DNA: TGTGCCAGCAGGCTAGGGTGGCTCATGAACACTGAAGCTTTCTTT
CDR3: CASRLGWLMNTEAFF

size: many
V: TRBV5-4
D: TRBD2
J: TRBJ2-7
DNA: TGTGCCAGCAGCTGGGGTTTGCGGGAGGGGGGTTACGAGCAGTACTTC
CDR3: CASSWGLREGGYEQYF

size: -
V: TRBV20-1
D: -
J: TRBJ1-5
DNA: TGCAGTGCAAGAATCGTGGGGAAGCGCCAGCCCCAGCATTTT
CDR3: CSARIVGKRQPQHF

size: many
V: TRBV28
D: TRBD1
J: TRBJ2-7
DNA: TGTGCCAGCAGTTTTGGGCGCCTGGACAGGGCCCCCTTCTACGAGCAGTACTTC
CDR3: CASSFGRLDRAPFYEQYF

size: many
V: TRBV12-3/TRBV12-4
D: -
J: TRBJ1-1
DNA: TGTGCCAGCAGTTTGAAGGTTAGCACTGAAGCTTTCTTT
CDR3: CASSLKVSTEAFF

size: -
V: TRBV7-8
D: -
J: TRBJ2-7
DNA: TGTGCCAGCAGCCAGAGGGCGGGACAGAGGTGGGAGCAGTACTTC
CDR3: CASSQRAGQRWEQYF

size: many
V: TRBV5-1
D: -
J: TRBJ2-7
DNA: TGCGCCAGCAGTCTGAGGACAGTAAACTACGAGCAGTACTTC
CDR3: CASSLRTVNYEQYF

size: many
V: TRBV20-1
D: -
J: TRBJ1-6
DNA: TGCAGTGCTAGAGGACAAGGGGGGTCCCTCCACTTT
CDR3: CSARGQGGSLHF

size: many
V: TRBV29-1
D: TRBD2
J: TRBJ2-7
DNA: TGCAGCGTTGTGCGGGAGTTCAACGAGCAGTACTTC
CDR3: CSVVREFNEQYF

size: many
V: TRBV20-1
D: -
J: TRBJ2-6
DNA: TGCAGTGCAACGGACAGGGCCAACGTCCTGACTTTC
CDR3: CSATDRANVLTF

size: few
V: TRBV4-3
D: TRBD1
J: TRBJ1-3
DNA: TGCGCCAGCAGCCGAGGGACAGTCGGAAACACCATATATTTT
CDR3: CASSRGTVGNTIYF

size: few
V: TRBV20-1
D: -
J: TRBJ2-2
DNA: TGCAGTGCTCGGGATCCCCAAAACACCGGGGAGCTGTTTTTT
CDR3: CSARDPQNTGELFF

size: -
V: TRBV29-1
D: -
J: TRBJ1-5
DNA: TGCAGCGTTGATGGTCCGGCATATAGCAATCAGCCCCAGCATTTT
CDR3: CSVDGPAYSNQPQHF

size: many
V: TRBV29-1
D: -
J: TRBJ1-1
DNA: TGCAGCGCAACACAGGGCTGGAACACTGAAGCTTTCTTT
CDR3: CSATQGWNTEAFF

size: many
V: TRBV5-5
D: -
J: TRBJ2-7
DNA: TGTGCCAGCAGCCCGAACCACTACTACGAGCAGTACTTC
CDR3: CASSPNHYYEQYF

size: -
V: TRBV5-1
D: -
J: TRBJ1-5
DNA: TGCGCCAGCAGCACCACACCGGGCAATCAGCCCCAGCATTTT
CDR3: CASSTTPGNQPQHF

size: many
V: TRBV7-2
D: -
J: TRBJ2-7
DNA: TGTGCCAGCAGCTTAGGACCGGGGTCCTACGAGCAGTACTTC
CDR3: CASSLGPGSYEQYF

size: many
V: TRBV20-1
D: TRBD1
J: TRBJ1-6
DNA: TGCAGTGCTTCCAGGGGGGTTTATAATTCACCCCTCCACTTT
CDR3: CSASRGVYNSPLHF

size: few
V: TRBV20-1
D: -
J: TRBJ2-2
DNA: TGCAGTGCCCCCCTAGCGAACACCGGGGAGCTGTTTTTT
CDR3: CSAPLANTGELFF

size: many
V: TRBV6-1
D: TRBD2
J: TRBJ2-3
DNA: TGTGCCAGCAGCGGATCTAGCGGGAGTTCGCAGTATTTT
CDR3: CASSGSSGSSQYF

size: many
V: TRBV13
D: -
J: TRBJ1-2
DNA: TGTGCCAGCAGCTTATCGAGCTATGGCTACACCTTC
CDR3: CASSLSSYGYTF

size: many
V: TRBV29-1
D: -
J: TRBJ2-2
DNA: TGCAGCGCGATTCGGAACACCGGGGAGCTGTTTTTT
CDR3: CSAIRNTGELFF

size: -
V: TRBV5-1
D: TRBD1
J: TRBJ1-2
DNA: TGCGCCAGCAGCGAGGGGACAGGGTTAGGAGTACATGGCTACACCTTC
CDR3: CASSEGTGLGVHGYTF

size: many
V: TRBV7-2
D: -
J: TRBJ1-4
DNA: TGTGCCAGCAGCTTATGGGGGGTATCCCAGCCGGGGGAAAAACTGTTTTTT
CDR3: CASSLWGVSQPGEKLFF

size: -
V: TRBV30
D: TRBD1
J: TRBJ1-4
DNA: TGTGCCTGGAGTTGGAACAGGGGAAGTGAAAAACTGTTTTTT
CDR3: CAWSWNRGSEKLFF

size: many
V: TRBV29-1
D: -
J: TRBJ2-7
DNA: TGCAGCGCCTGCGGGACGGACTCCTACGAGCAGTACTTC
CDR3: CSACGTDSYEQYF

size: many
V: TRBV20-1
D: TRBD1
J: TRBJ1-5
DNA: TGCAGTGCCAGTGGACAGGGTGGGGAAGCCCAGCATTTT
CDR3: CSASGQGGEAQHF

size: many
V: TRBV7-9
D: -
J: TRBJ2-3
DNA: TGTGCCAGCAGTAAAGGGGCTCTGGGAGATACGCAGTATTTT
CDR3: CASSKGALGDTQYF

size: few
V: TRBV5-1
D: -
J: TRBJ2-3
DNA: TGCGCCAGCAGCTTCCGGCACACAGATACGCAGTATTTT
CDR3: CASSFRHTDTQYF

size: -
V: TRBV5-6
D: -
J: TRBJ1-1
DNA: TGTGCCAGGAGCTGGGGGGAAACTGAAGCTTTCTTT
CDR3: CARSWGETEAFF

size: many
V: TRBV7-2
D: TRBD2
J: TRBJ2-7
DNA: TGTGCCAGCAGCGCCACGGGACTAGAGATCAGAGAGCAGTACTTC
CDR3: CASSATGLEIREQYF

size: many
V: TRBV12-3/TRBV12-4
D: -
J: TRBJ1-1
DNA: TGTGCCAGCAGTACGGGAAGACTTGAAGCTTTCTTT
CDR3: CASSTGRLEAFF

size: many
V: TRBV24-1
D: -
J: TRBJ2-5
DNA: TGTGCCACCAGTGACCCCGGGACAACCCAAGAGACCCAGTACTTC
CDR3: CATSDPGTTQETQYF

size: many
V: TRBV5-1
D: -
J: TRBJ2-7
DNA: TGCGCCAGCAGCAACGCGGACGAGCAGTACTTC
CDR3: CASSNADEQYF

size: many
V: TRBV27
D: -
J: TRBJ1-1
DNA: TGTGCCAGCAGTTTTCGGCGGGAGGGACACATGAACACTGAAGCTTTCTTT
CDR3: CASSFRREGHMNTEAFF

size: many
V: TRBV7-2
D: -
J: TRBJ2-3
DNA: TGTGCCAGCAGCTTAGTAGTCCTAGCAGATACGCAGTATTTT
CDR3: CASSLVVLADTQYF